This T cell receptor beta chain was found in a study of blood T cell repertoires in COVID-19. V lost 6 bases, J lost 4 bases, and 6 bases stayed unmatched. The CDR3 loop spans 14 amino acids. Germline assignment: CDR1 LNHDA and CDR2 SQIVND (reference sequence). Clinical history reported by participants formed the basis on which cohorts were assigned. All exposed participants met a person with COVID-19 within 2 weeks before entering the study. Source study methods: Amplification from reference gene primers served as the basis for estimated nucleated cell counts. Clones were sequenced by immunoSEQ multiplex PCR, and TCRdb holds only the in-frame ones, with some missing. V and J calls and clone size follow that table, whereas D and trimming were derived from the DNA. The sample holds 330,000 or so clones; around nine tenths are singletons and the top ten take 0.95% to 1.1%.

This sequence originates from a woman younger than 45 who had been exposed to COVID-19. Sequenced sample: PBMCs or T cells enriched from blood (not recorded which). V usage is TRBV19 and J usage is TRBJ2-7; 10 bases agree with TRBD2. The CDR3 reads CASSPLAGTYEQYF. CDR3 bases: TGTGCCAGTAGCCCACTAGCGGGAACGTACGAGCAGTACTTC.